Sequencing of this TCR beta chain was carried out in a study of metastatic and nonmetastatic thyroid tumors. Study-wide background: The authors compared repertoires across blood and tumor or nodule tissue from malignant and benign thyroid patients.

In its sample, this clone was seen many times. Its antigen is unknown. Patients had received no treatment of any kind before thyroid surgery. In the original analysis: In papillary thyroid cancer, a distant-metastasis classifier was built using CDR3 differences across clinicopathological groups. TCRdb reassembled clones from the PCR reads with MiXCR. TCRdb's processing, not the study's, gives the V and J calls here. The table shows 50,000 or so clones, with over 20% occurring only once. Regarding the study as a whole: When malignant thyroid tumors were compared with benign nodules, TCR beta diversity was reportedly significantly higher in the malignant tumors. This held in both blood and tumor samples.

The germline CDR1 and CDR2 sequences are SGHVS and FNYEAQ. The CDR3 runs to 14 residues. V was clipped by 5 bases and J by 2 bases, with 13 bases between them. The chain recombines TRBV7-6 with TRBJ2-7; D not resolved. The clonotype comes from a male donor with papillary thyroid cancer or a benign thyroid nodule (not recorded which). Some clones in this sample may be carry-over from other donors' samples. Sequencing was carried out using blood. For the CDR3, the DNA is TGTGCCAGCAGCCCCACGGAAGTTACCTACGAGCAGTACTTC. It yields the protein CASSPTEVTYEQYF.